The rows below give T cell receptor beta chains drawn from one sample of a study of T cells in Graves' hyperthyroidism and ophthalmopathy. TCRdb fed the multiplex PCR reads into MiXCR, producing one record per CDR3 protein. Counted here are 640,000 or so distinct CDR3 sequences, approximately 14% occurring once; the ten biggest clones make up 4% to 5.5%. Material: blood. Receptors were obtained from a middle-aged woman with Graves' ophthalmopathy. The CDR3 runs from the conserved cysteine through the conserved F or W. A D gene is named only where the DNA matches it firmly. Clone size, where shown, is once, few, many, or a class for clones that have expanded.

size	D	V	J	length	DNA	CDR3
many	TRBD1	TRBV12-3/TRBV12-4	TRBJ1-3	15	TGTGCCAGCAGCCGAAGACAGGGCTCTGGAAACACCATATATTTT	CASSRRQGSGNTIYF
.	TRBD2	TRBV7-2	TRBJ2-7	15	TGTGCCAGCAGCTTATATAAGCGGGGGGCGGTCGAGCAGTACTTC	CASSLYKRGAVEQYF
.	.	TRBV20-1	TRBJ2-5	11	TGCAGTGCCAATCAGCAGGAGACCCAGTACTTC	CSANQQETQYF
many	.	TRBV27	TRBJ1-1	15	TGTGCCAGCAGTTCGTTCGGGGGGAGCAGCACTGAAGCTTTCTTT	CASSSFGGSSTEAFF
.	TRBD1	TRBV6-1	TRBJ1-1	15	TGTGCCAGCAGTGTTCAGGGGGATATGAACACTGAAGCTTTCTTT	CASSVQGDMNTEAFF
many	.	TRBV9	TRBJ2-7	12	TGTGCCAGCAGCGTAGGAGGGAACGAGCAGTACTTC	CASSVGGNEQYF
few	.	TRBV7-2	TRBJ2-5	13	TGTGCCAGCAGCTTAGGCTGGTTAGGGACCCAGTACTTC	CASSLGWLGTQYF
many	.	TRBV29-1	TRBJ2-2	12	TGCAGCGTTGCACAGAACACCGGGGAGCTGTTTTTT	CSVAQNTGELFF
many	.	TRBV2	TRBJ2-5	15	TGTGCCAGCAGTGTGGTTCAGGGGTTGCAAGAGACCCAGTACTTC	CASSVVQGLQETQYF
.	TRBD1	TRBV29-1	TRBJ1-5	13	TGCAGCGTTGGGACAGGAGGCTATCAGCCCCAGCATTTT	CSVGTGGYQPQHF
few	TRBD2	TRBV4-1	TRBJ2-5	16	TGCGCCAGCAGTCCAGGTGCACTAGCGGGACAAGAGACCCAGTACTTC	CASSPGALAGQETQYF
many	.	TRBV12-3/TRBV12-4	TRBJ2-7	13	TGTGCCAGCAGTTTGGTCCTCTCCTACGAGCAGTACTTC	CASSLVLSYEQYF
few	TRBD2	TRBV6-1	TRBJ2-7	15	TGTGCCAGCAGTCGGAAGACTAGCTGGTCCTACGAGCAGTACTTC	CASSRKTSWSYEQYF
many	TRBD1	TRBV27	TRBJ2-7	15	TGTGCCAGCAGTTTATCAAGGGACAGCCCCCACGAGCAGTACTTC	CASSLSRDSPHEQYF
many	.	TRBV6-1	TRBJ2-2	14	TGTGCCAGCAGTGAACGGACGAACACCGGGGAGCTGTTTTTT	CASSERTNTGELFF
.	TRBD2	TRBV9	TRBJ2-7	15	TGTGCCAGCAGCGCCCTAGCGGGCCCCTCCTACGAGCAGTACTTC	CASSALAGPSYEQYF
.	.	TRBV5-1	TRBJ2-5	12	TGCGCCAGCAGCGAGCTTCGAGAGACCCAGTACTTC	CASSELRETQYF
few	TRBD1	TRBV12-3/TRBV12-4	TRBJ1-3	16	TGTGCCAGCACCGGACAGGCCATGAGCTCTGGAAACACCATATATTTT	CASTGQAMSSGNTIYF
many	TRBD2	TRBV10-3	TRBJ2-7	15	TGTGCCATCAGTGGGGAGGTGCTAGCGGGGTACGAGCAGTACTTC	CAISGEVLAGYEQYF
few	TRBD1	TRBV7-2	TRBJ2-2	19	TGTGCCAGCAGCTTACCGGTGTGGGACAGGGGCGAAAACACCGGGGAGCTGTTTTTT	CASSLPVWDRGENTGELFF
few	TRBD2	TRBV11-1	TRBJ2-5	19	TGTGCCAGCAGCCAACCACCCAAAAAACTAGCGGAGGGGACAGAGACCCAGTACTTC	CASSQPPKKLAEGTETQYF
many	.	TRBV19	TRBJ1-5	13	TGTGCCAGTAGTATTAAGGGTAATCAGCCCCAGCATTTT	CASSIKGNQPQHF
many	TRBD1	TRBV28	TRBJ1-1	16	TGTGCCAGCAGTCCTCACCGGACAGGGATGAACACTGAAGCTTTCTTT	CASSPHRTGMNTEAFF
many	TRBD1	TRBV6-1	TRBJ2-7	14	TGTGCCAGCAGCGAGGGGGACAGCTCTTACGAGCAGTACTTC	CASSEGDSSYEQYF
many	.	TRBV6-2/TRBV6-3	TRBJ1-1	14	TGTGCCAGCAGTACAGACCTCATGAACACTGAAGCTTTCTTT	CASSTDLMNTEAFF
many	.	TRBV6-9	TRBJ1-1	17	TGTGCCAGCAGTTACCATGATGGCGTGGTCCTTTGCTTTGAGGCTTTCTTT	CASSYHDGVVLCFEAFF
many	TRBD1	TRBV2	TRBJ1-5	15	TGTGCCAGCAGTGGAGAGGACAGGGGCGGGCAGCCCCAGCATTTT	CASSGEDRGGQPQHF
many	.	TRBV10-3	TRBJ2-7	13	TGTGCCATCAGTGAGGGATACTCCTACGAGCAGTACTTC	CAISEGYSYEQYF
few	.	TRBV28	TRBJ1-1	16	TGTGCCAGCAGTTTTCTCCGGGGGGCGGGACGCACTGAAGCTTTCTTT	CASSFLRGAGRTEAFF
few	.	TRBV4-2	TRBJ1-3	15	TGTGCCAGCAGTTACCAGTCTTCCTCTGGAAACACCATATATTTT	CASSYQSSSGNTIYF
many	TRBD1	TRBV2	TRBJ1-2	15	TGTGCCAGCAGTGACCCGGGACAGGGCAGCTATGGCTACACCTTC	CASSDPGQGSYGYTF
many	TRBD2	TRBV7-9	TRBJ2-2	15	TGTGCCAGCAGCTCTAGCGGGACGAACACCGGGGAGCTGTTTTTT	CASSSSGTNTGELFF
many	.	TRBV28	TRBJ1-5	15	TGTGCCAGCAGTTCAGCCGACAGGCGGAATCAGCCCCAGCATTTT	CASSSADRRNQPQHF
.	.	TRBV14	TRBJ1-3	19	TGTGCCAGCAGCCAAGGGCCAGAAATCTCGATGAGCTCTGGAAACACCATATATTTT	CASSQGPEISMSSGNTIYF
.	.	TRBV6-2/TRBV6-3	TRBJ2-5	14	TGTGCCAGCAGTTACTCGGGAGGCCTAGAGACCCAGTACTTC	CASSYSGGLETQYF
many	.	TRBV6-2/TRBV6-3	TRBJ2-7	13	TGTGCCAGCAGTTACAAGGGCCGTTACGAGCAGTACTTC	CASSYKGRYEQYF
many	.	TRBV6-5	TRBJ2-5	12	TGTGCCGCTACGGGGGTAAAGAGGGACCAGTACTTC	CAATGVKRDQYF
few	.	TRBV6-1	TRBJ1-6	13	TGTGCCAGCAGTGAAGCTGACAGTTCACCCCTCCACTTT	CASSEADSSPLHF
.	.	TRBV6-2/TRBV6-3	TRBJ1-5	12	TGTGCCAGCAGTAAGGGGGGCCGGCCCCAGCATTTT	CASSKGGRPQHF
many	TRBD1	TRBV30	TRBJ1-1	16	TGTGCCTGGAGTCCAAATTCTCAGGGGGTTAACACTGAAGCTTTCTTT	CAWSPNSQGVNTEAFF
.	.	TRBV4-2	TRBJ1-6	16	TGTGCCAGCAGCCAAGGACAGGCGTTTAGGGATTCACCCCTCCACTTT	CASSQGQAFRDSPLHF
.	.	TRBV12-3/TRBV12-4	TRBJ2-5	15	TGTGCCAGCAGTTCCAGAAGCGGACGGATTGAGACCCAGTACTTC	CASSSRSGRIETQYF
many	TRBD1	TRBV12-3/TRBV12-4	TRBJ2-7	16	TGTGCCAGCAGTCCCCCAACAGGGACAGGCCGCTACGAGCAGTACTTC	CASSPPTGTGRYEQYF
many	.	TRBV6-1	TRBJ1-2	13	TGTGCCAGCAGTCCTGACGGAACCTATGGCTACACCTTC	CASSPDGTYGYTF
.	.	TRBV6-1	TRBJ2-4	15	TGTGCCAGCAGGTCATCTGGGGAGGCCAAAAACATTCAGTACTTC	CASRSSGEAKNIQYF
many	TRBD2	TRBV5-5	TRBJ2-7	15	TGTGCCAGCAGAGTTGGGGACTATGCATCCTACGAGCAGTACTTC	CASRVGDYASYEQYF
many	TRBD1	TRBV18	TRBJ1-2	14	TGTGCCAGCTCACCTACGGACAGGGGCTATGGCTACACCTTC	CASSPTDRGYGYTF
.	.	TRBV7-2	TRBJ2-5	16	TGTGCCAGCAGCTTAGGCCCCCCGGGAGCGGCAGAGACCCAGTACTTC	CASSLGPPGAAETQYF
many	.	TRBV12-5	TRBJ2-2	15	TGTGCTAGTGGTTTAGGACCGACGAACACCGGGGAGCTGTTTTTT	CASGLGPTNTGELFF
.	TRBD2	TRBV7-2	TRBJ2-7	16	TGTGCCAGCAGCTTAGCGGTGAGCGGGACTGGCTACGAGCAGTACTTC	CASSLAVSGTGYEQYF
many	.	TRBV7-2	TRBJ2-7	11	TGTGCCAGCAGCGCCGCCTACGAGCAGTACTTC	CASSAAYEQYF
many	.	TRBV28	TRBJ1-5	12	TGTGCCAGCAGTTTCAGGGTTCAGCCCCAGCATTTT	CASSFRVQPQHF
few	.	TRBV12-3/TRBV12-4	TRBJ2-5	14	TGTGCCAGCAGTGCATTTCGGGGGCAAGAGACCCAGTACTTC	CASSAFRGQETQYF
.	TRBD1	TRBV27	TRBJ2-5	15	TGTGCCAGCAGTGTATGGACAGGGGGATCCAAGACCCAGTACTTC	CASSVWTGGSKTQYF